One and the same sample provided the 13 T cell receptor beta chains below, sequenced in a study of cytomegalovirus exposure and HLA in healthy donors. TCRdb's copy holds only in-frame clones and misses some; the assay was immunoSEQ multiplex PCR. The profile covers under 250,000 clones, with around 86% appearing a single time and 2% taken by the ten largest. The specimen was PBMCs. These receptors came from a woman under 30 in good health and CMV-seropositive.

The chain links TRBV19 to TRBJ1-4; D gene ambiguous. V shed 5 bases and J shed 2 bases, with 6 bases lying between them. The CDR3 sequence is 13 residues long. Germline CDR1 is LNHDA and CDR2 is SQIVND (reference sequence). The CDR3 is CASSLQTNEKLFF. The CDR3 nucleotides are TGTGCCAGTAGTCTGCAGACTAATGAAAAACTGTTTTTT.

The rearrangement joins TRBV18 to TRBJ2-7, with 11 positions matching TRBD2. This CDR3 contains 16 residues. Germline V gene lookup returns CDR1 KGHSH and CDR2 LQKENI. The trim removed 4 bases at V and 3 bases at J, leaving 8 bases unmatched. The CDR3 reads CASSLATGTSGYEQYF. CDR3 DNA: TGTGCCAGCTCACTCGCCACCGGGACTAGCGGCTACGAGCAGTACTTC.

J is TRBJ1-2 and V is TRBV7-9, with D possibly being TRBD1 (5 bases). The germline V and J ends were trimmed by 3 bases and 1 base, with 12 bases remaining between them. Germline assignment: CDR1 SEHNR and CDR2 FQNEAQ (reference sequence). The CDR3 is 15 amino acids. CDR3 loop: CASSFVGGFNYGYTF. The DNA for the CDR3 is TGTGCCAGCAGCTTTGTGGGGGGTTTTAACTATGGCTACACCTTC.

The chain has TRBV5-1 and TRBJ2-3; D perhaps matches TRBD2 (5 bases). This CDR3 contains 15 residues. V dropped 5 bases and J dropped 5 bases, with 18 bases sitting between them. The V gene's germline CDR1 is SGHRS and CDR2 YFSETQ. CDR3 amino acids: CASRPAPGSEDTQYF. CDR3 DNA: TGCGCCAGCAGACCCGCCCCGGGGTCCGAAGATACGCAGTATTTT. Together with reference TRBV5-1 and TRBJ2-3, the CDR3 gives the full variable domain: KAGVTQTPRYLIKTRGQQVTLSCSPISGHRSVSWYQQTPGQGLQFLFEYFSETQRNKGNFPGRFSGRQFSNSRSEMNVSTLELGDSALYLCASRPAPGSEDTQYFGPGTRLTVL.

V usage is TRBV5-1 and J usage is TRBJ2-3, with a tentative D call TRBD1 (6 bases). The CDR3 runs to 14 residues. Germline assignment: CDR1 SGHRS and CDR2 YFSETQ. Trimming shortened V by 5 bases and J by 2 bases, and 12 bases separated the two germline ends. CDR3 loop: CASRTGGITDTQYF. CDR3 bases: TGCGCCAGCAGGACAGGAGGAATCACAGATACGCAGTATTTT.

The chain uses TRBV10-3 and TRBJ2-7, with 11 positions matching TRBD2. The CDR3 consists of 15 residues. The germline V gene encodes CDR1 ENHRY and CDR2 SYGVKD. V gave up 5 bases and J gave up 7 bases; unmatched junction bases: 10. CDR3 coding DNA: TGTGCCATCAGTACCGGGACTAGCGGCCCCCATGAGCAGTACTTC. As protein: CAISTGTSGPHEQYF.

The V call is TRBV19, the J call TRBJ1-2; 8 nucleotides align to TRBD1. Germline CDR1 and CDR2: LNHDA and SQIVND (reference sequence). The CDR3 covers 15 residues. Trimming at V came to 4 bases and at J to 1 base, leaving 5 bases not matched to a gene. CDR3: CASSTGQGLNYGYTF. For the CDR3, the DNA is TGTGCCAGTAGTACAGGACAGGGACTTAACTATGGCTACACCTTC.

The chain couples TRBV28 to TRBJ1-1, with 7 bases aligning to TRBD1. CDR3 length: 17 amino acids. Germline V gene lookup returns CDR1 MDHEN and CDR2 SYDVKM. With 1 base clipped from V and 1 base from J, the junction kept 9 bases outside the gene matches. The CDR3 sequence is CASSLSQGVGGNTEAFF. The CDR3 DNA reads TGTGCCAGCAGTTTATCCCAGGGGGTGGGGGGGAACACTGAAGCTTTCTTT.

This clone came up once. This chain connects TRBV5-1 to TRBJ1-5; 7 bases align to TRBD1. The trim removed 0 bases at V and 3 bases at J, leaving 3 bases unmatched. Germline-derived CDR1 and CDR2 are SGHRS and YFSETQ. There are 15 residues in the CDR3. CDR3 bases: TGCGCCAGCAGCTTGGGACAGGGAAACAATCAGCCCCAGCATTTT. This sequence encodes CASSLGQGNNQPQHF.

This clone has just a few counts. The genes are TRBV30 and TRBJ1-1, with a tentative D call TRBD1 (6 bases). This CDR3 spans 14 amino acids. Deletions cut 0 bases from V and 5 bases from J, with 13 bases between. Germline V lookup: CDR1 GTSNPN, CDR2 SVGIG (reference sequence). CDR3 in amino acids: CAWSVSGVRTEAFF. CDR3 sequence (DNA): TGTGCCTGGAGTGTGTCAGGGGTCCGAACTGAAGCTTTCTTT.

This chain uses TRBV7-6 with TRBJ2-1, with a tentative D call TRBD1 (6 bases). The V gene's germline CDR1 is SGHVS and CDR2 FNYEAQ. The CDR3 covers 15 residues. V was trimmed by 7 bases and J by 9 bases, leaving 22 bases between them. CDR3 nucleotides: TGTGCCAGCACTCGAAGGGGGACCCAGGGGCGTGAGCAGTTCTTC. The encoded protein is CASTRRGTQGREQFF.

As DNA, the CDR3 is TGCAGCGCCCGCTCCTACGAGCAGTACTTC. Its protein product is CSARSYEQYF. The chain is built from TRBV29-1 and TRBJ2-7; no reliable D call. Deletions cut 7 bases from V and 0 bases from J, with 4 bases between. The CDR3 length is 10 residues. The germline V gene has CDR1 SQVTM and CDR2 ANQGSEA.

The chain is built from TRBV5-1 and TRBJ2-7; 12 bases match TRBD2. CDR1 and CDR2 (germline): SGHRS, YFSETQ. J gave up 6 bases and V 2 bases, and 6 bases lay outside the gene matches. This CDR3 comprises 15 residues. The CDR3 region is CASSFATSGSSEQYF. As DNA, the CDR3 is TGCGCCAGCAGCTTCGCGACTAGCGGGAGCTCCGAGCAGTACTTC.